One sample yielded the 25 T cell receptor beta chains listed below, sequenced in a study of control samples from healthy donors and cancer patients. Produced via immunoSEQ multiplex PCR; TCRdb's table is partial and in-frame only. The table records around 77,000 clones, approximately 92% of them present only once. The sequenced sample consisted of blood. The receptors here all came from a woman between 55 and 75 years old in good health.

The V gene is TRBV7-3, the J gene TRBJ2-3; D not resolved. The CDR3 spans 14 residues. Trimming stripped 5 bases from V and 6 bases from J, with 15 bases between. Germline assignment: CDR1 SGHTA and CDR2 FQGTGA. CDR3 bases: TGTGCCAGCAGCCCCCGCTACGACGCCGATACGCAGTATTTT. Amino acid sequence: CASSPRYDADTQYF.

This chain links TRBV5-1 with TRBJ1-3; D is unclear. The CDR3 sequence is 14 residues long. Looked up from germline, CDR1 is SGHRS and CDR2 is YFSETQ. The V end lost 1 base, the J end lost 0 bases, and 5 bases lay between the germline ends. As DNA, the CDR3 is TGCGCCAGCAGCTTGACAGTCTCTGGAAACACCATATATTTT. Translation: CASSLTVSGNTIYF.

The rearrangement uses TRBV6-5 and TRBJ2-5; maybe TRBD2 (5 bases). Trimming shortened V by 2 bases and J by 2 bases, and 12 bases separated the two germline ends. The CDR3 is made up of 15 amino acids. The germline gives CDR1 MNHEY, CDR2 SVGAGI. CDR3 protein: CASSYTLERQETQYF. DNA for the CDR3: TGTGCCAGCAGTTACACACTAGAGAGGCAAGAGACCCAGTACTTC.

This chain connects TRBV19 to TRBJ1-1; D is unresolved. The germline gives CDR1 LNHDA, CDR2 SQIVND (reference sequence). The CDR3 has 13 amino acids. The V gene lost 4 bases and the J gene lost 0 bases, with 6 bases spanning the gap. DNA of the CDR3: TGTGCCAGTAGTACTGAGATGAACACTGAAGCTTTCTTT. Its protein is CASSTEMNTEAFF.

J is TRBJ2-5 and V is TRBV7-6, with 11 bases identical to TRBD2. The CDR3 totals 15 residues. With 4 bases clipped from V and 1 base from J, the junction kept 2 bases outside the gene matches. CDR1 is SGHVS, CDR2 FNYEAQ, per germline. CDR3: CASSWGLAVQETQYF. DNA of the CDR3: TGTGCCAGCAGCTGGGGACTAGCGGTCCAAGAGACCCAGTACTTC.

This clone was detected only once. The rearrangement uses TRBV18 and TRBJ2-2; D might be TRBD2 (6 bases). Looked up from germline, CDR1 is KGHSH and CDR2 is LQKENI. Trimming cost V 1 base and J 5 bases, with 14 bases left between them. The CDR3 is 16 amino acids. CDR3 sequence reads: CASSPQREILTGELFF. CDR3 nucleotide sequence: TGTGCCAGCTCACCACAACGGGAGATCTTAACCGGGGAGCTGTTTTTT.

This chain links TRBV28 with TRBJ2-7, with D hard to call. The CDR3 loop spans 11 amino acids. V lost 4 bases and J lost 4, with 5 bases in between. The germline gives CDR1 MDHEN, CDR2 SYDVKM. CDR3 in amino acids: CASSSQYEQYF. DNA for the CDR3: TGTGCCAGCAGTTCCCAATACGAGCAGTACTTC.

The V call is TRBV9, the J call TRBJ1-4, with 8 bases fitting TRBD1. Trimming took 3 bases from V and 12 from J; bases not matched to a gene: 7. Germline assignment: CDR1 SGDLS and CDR2 YYNGEE. CDR3 length: 13 residues. CDR3 nucleotide sequence: TGTGCCAGCAGCGCAGACCCGGGACAGGAACTGTTTTTT. This gives the protein CASSADPGQELFF.

This chain uses TRBV6-5 with TRBJ2-1; 8 bases are shared with TRBD2. The germline CDR1 and CDR2 sequences are MNHEY and SVGAGI. V shed 6 bases and J 4 bases; nucleotides not matched to a gene: 8. This CDR3 is built from 15 residues. As DNA, the CDR3 is TGTGCCAGCAGGGAGGTAGCGGGGACATACAATGAGCAGTTCTTC. This encodes CASREVAGTYNEQFF.

This sequence joins TRBV24-1 and TRBJ2-1; 13 bases are shared with TRBD2. This CDR3 contains 18 residues. V was clipped by 3 bases and J by 5 bases; unmatched bases: 9. The germline V gene has CDR1 KGHDR and CDR2 SFDVKD. This chain's CDR3 is CATSDPKLAGGFDNEQFF. The CDR3 DNA is TGTGCCACCAGTGATCCAAAACTAGCGGGAGGGTTCGACAATGAGCAGTTCTTC.

This clone was counted only a few times. The DNA for the CDR3 is TGTGCCAGCAGCTTAGGAGGGGGTAATTCACCCCTCCACTTT. This sequence encodes CASSLGGGNSPLHF. This chain connects TRBV7-2 to TRBJ1-6, with D tentatively TRBD1 (6 bases). This CDR3 region has 14 residues. V was trimmed by 1 base and J by 6 bases, leaving 7 bases between them. From germline, CDR1 is SGHTA and CDR2 FQGNSA.

The table lists this clone with a count of one. This CDR3 is CASSLGLKAQFF. Here the CDR3 DNA reads TGTGCCAGCAGTTTAGGACTGAAAGCGCAGTTCTTC. The rearrangement joins TRBV28 to TRBJ2-1, with D possibly TRBD2 on 5 matching bases. CDR3 length: 12 amino acids. Germline V CDR1 and CDR2: MDHEN, SYDVKM. The V gene lost 2 bases and the J gene lost 12 bases, with 11 bases spanning the gap.

V usage is TRBV5-8 and J usage is TRBJ2-1, with TRBD2 matching 7 bases. This CDR3 region has 15 residues. J gave up 5 bases and V 3 bases, and 8 bases lay outside the gene matches. The V gene's germline CDR1 is SGHTS and CDR2 YDEGEE. CDR3 DNA sequence: TGTGCCAGCAGCTCTGGCGGGAGTACCCACAATGAGCAGTTCTTC. The encoded protein is CASSSGGSTHNEQFF.

The J gene is TRBJ2-7, the V gene TRBV6-5, with no clear D. Trimming removed 8 bases from V and 0 bases from J, with 14 bases in between. The V gene's germline CDR1 is MNHEY and CDR2 SVGAGI. The CDR3 runs 14 residues. CDR3 region: CASEPGGSSYEQYF. In DNA form, the CDR3 reads TGTGCCAGCGAACCCGGCGGCAGCTCCTACGAGCAGTACTTC.

This chain uses TRBV6-5 with TRBJ2-1, with TRBD2 matching 12 bases. CDR1 is MNHEY and CDR2 is SVGAGI in the germline V gene. The CDR3 consists of 15 residues. V dropped 0 bases and J dropped 9; count of bases not matched to a gene: 3. This chain's CDR3 is CASSYSRTSGIEQFF. Here the CDR3 DNA reads TGTGCCAGCAGTTACTCCCGGACTAGCGGGATTGAGCAGTTCTTC.

The count of this clone is one. The chain couples TRBV7-8 to TRBJ1-4; TRBD1 matches 9 bases. The junction had 5 bases not matched to a gene; V was cut back by 4 bases and J by 8 bases. The V gene's germline CDR1 is SGHVS and CDR2 FQNEAQ. This CDR3 has 14 residues. Here the CDR3 DNA reads TGTGCCAGCAGCTCCGGACAGGGGCAAGAAAAACTGTTTTTT. Protein sequence: CASSSGQGQEKLFF.

The CDR3 DNA reads as TGTGCCAGCAGTGGTGTCGCGGGACTTGGGTACGAGCAGTACTTC. Translating gives CASSGVAGLGYEQYF. The chain recombines TRBV25-1 with TRBJ2-7, with TRBD2 as a possible D gene (6 bases). Germline values: CDR1 MGHDK, CDR2 SYGVNS. The CDR3 has 15 residues. The ends were cut back, 4 bases at V and 4 bases at J, with 17 bases in the middle.

This chain joins TRBV5-1 and TRBJ2-3, with D possibly TRBD2 on 6 matching bases. V gave up 5 bases and J gave up 4 bases, with 20 bases separating them. This CDR3 has 16 amino acids. Germline CDR1 is SGHRS and CDR2 is YFSETQ. The CDR3 DNA reads as TGCGCCAGCAGGGGGACTCAACCGCTTGGTGCAGATACGCAGTATTTT. Translating gives CASRGTQPLGADTQYF.

The chain is built from TRBV29-1 and TRBJ2-3; perhaps TRBD2 as D (5 bases). Between the trimmed V and J ends, which lost 4 bases and 1 base, there was a span of 9 bases. Looked up from germline, CDR1 is SQVTM and CDR2 is ANQGSEA. This CDR3 is 13 amino acids long. The CDR3 DNA follows: TGCAGCGTTGCGGACGGGGGCACAGATACGCAGTATTTT. This encodes CSVADGGTDTQYF.

This clone was seen a few times. The genes are TRBV10-3 and TRBJ2-6, with 7 bases aligning to TRBD2. This CDR3 is built from 16 residues. Germline-derived CDR1 and CDR2 are ENHRY and SYGVKD. Germline trimming cut 3 bases from V and 0 bases from J; bases unmatched to any gene: 2. CDR3: CAISDAGVSGANVLTF. CDR3 nucleotides: TGTGCCATCAGTGATGCGGGAGTCTCTGGGGCCAACGTCCTGACTTTC.

The sample holds one count of this clone. This chain connects TRBV7-8 to TRBJ1-1, with D possibly being TRBD1 (6 bases). The CDR3 totals 15 residues. V dropped 4 bases and J dropped 0 bases, with 12 bases sitting between them. Per the germline V gene, CDR1 is SGHVS and CDR2 is FQNEAQ. CDR3 DNA sequence: TGTGCCAGCAGCTACATTGGGGGCTTGAACACTGAAGCTTTCTTT. It is translated as CASSYIGGLNTEAFF.

This CDR3 reads CASSIATATGLGYTF. The CDR3 region has the DNA TGTGCCAGTAGTATCGCCACGGCTACAGGGCTTGGCTACACCTTC. The chain recombines TRBV19 with TRBJ1-2, with a weak D call TRBD1 (6 bases). Germline values: CDR1 LNHDA, CDR2 SQIVND (reference sequence). V lost 3 bases to trimming and J lost 7 bases, with 18 bases between them. The CDR3 totals 15 residues.

V and J are TRBV7-8 and TRBJ1-1; 10 bases align to TRBD1. The CDR3 contains 15 residues. CDR1 is SGHVS, CDR2 FQNEAQ, per germline. The V and J ends lost 5 bases and 10 bases, in that order; junction bases with no gene match: 13. CDR3 bases: TGTGCCAGCAGCGCCAACACGGGACAGGGGCGCATAGCTTTCTTT. Its protein product is CASSANTGQGRIAFF.

The chain carries TRBV5-1 and TRBJ1-6; D gene ambiguous. Per germline, CDR1 SGHRS and CDR2 YFSETQ. V lost 3 bases, J lost 9 bases, and 10 bases lay in between. The CDR3 extends over 13 amino acids. The CDR3 sequence is CASSSAAASPLHF. The DNA of the CDR3 is TGCGCCAGCAGCTCGGCGGCAGCTTCACCCCTCCACTTT.

The chain recombines TRBV14 with TRBJ1-2; D gene unclear. Trimming pared 2 bases from V and 8 bases from J, leaving 12 bases between. This CDR3 has 13 residues. The V gene's germline CDR1 is SGHDN and CDR2 FVKESK. The CDR3 sequence is CASSQSSGRGYTF. As DNA, the CDR3 is TGTGCCAGCAGCCAAAGTTCCGGTAGGGGCTACACCTTC.